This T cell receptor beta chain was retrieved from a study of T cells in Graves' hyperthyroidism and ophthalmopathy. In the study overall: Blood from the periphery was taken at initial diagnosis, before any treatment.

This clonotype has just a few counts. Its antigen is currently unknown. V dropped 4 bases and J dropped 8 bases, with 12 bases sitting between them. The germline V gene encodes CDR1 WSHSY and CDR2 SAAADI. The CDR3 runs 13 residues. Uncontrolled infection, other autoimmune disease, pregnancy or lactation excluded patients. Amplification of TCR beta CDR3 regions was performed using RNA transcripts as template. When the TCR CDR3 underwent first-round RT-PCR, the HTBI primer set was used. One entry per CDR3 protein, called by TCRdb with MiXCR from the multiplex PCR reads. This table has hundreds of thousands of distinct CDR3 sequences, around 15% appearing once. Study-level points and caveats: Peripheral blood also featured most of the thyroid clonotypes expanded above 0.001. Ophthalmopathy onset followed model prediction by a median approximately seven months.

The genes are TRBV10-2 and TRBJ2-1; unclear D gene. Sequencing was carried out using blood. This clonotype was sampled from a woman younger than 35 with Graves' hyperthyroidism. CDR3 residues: CASSVSRLHEQFF. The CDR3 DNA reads TGCGCCAGCAGTGTTAGTCGGCTCCATGAGCAGTTCTTC.